This is a list of T cell receptor beta chains from one sample in a study of regulatory T cells in long-lasting Graves disease. MiXCR was run by TCRdb on the multiplex PCR reads, yielding one entry per CDR3 protein. The sample has 350,000 to 450,000 distinct CDR3 sequences; less than 25% are singletons. This specimen consisted of peripheral blood mononuclear cells (PBMCs), obtained when the disease was refractory, from a patient treated with antithyroid drugs. The source of these receptors is a female donor with Graves disease. CDR3s include the opening cysteine and the closing phenylalanine or tryptophan. Each record gives: V gene, clone size, J gene, D gene, CDR3 protein, CDR3 DNA. A D gene is named only where the DNA matches it firmly. Part of the rows lack a size; the others show once, few, many or a class for expanded clones.

v_gene: TRBV7-2
abundance: few
j_gene: TRBJ2-6
d_gene: NA
CDR3aa: CASSPDSYGANVLTF
CDR3nt: TGTGCCAGCAGCCCGGACAGTTATGGGGCCAACGTCCTGACTTTC

v_gene: TRBV5-6
abundance: NA
j_gene: TRBJ2-2
d_gene: TRBD2
CDR3aa: CASSGEGTGELFF
CDR3nt: TGTGCCAGCAGCGGGGAGGGGACCGGGGAGCTGTTTTTT

v_gene: TRBV6-1
abundance: NA
j_gene: TRBJ2-7
d_gene: TRBD2
CDR3aa: CAKLSASGRSTYEQYF
CDR3nt: TGTGCCAAGCTATCGGCTAGCGGGAGGTCGACCTACGAGCAGTACTTC

v_gene: TRBV27
abundance: many
j_gene: TRBJ2-5
d_gene: TRBD1
CDR3aa: CASSYTGGEETQYF
CDR3nt: TGTGCCAGCAGTTATACAGGGGGCGAGGAGACCCAGTACTTC

v_gene: TRBV10-3
abundance: many
j_gene: TRBJ2-7
d_gene: TRBD1
CDR3aa: CAISGTGGYEQYF
CDR3nt: TGTGCCATCAGTGGGACAGGGGGGTACGAGCAGTACTTC

v_gene: TRBV19
abundance: NA
j_gene: TRBJ1-5
d_gene: NA
CDR3aa: CASSIETGNQPQHF
CDR3nt: TGTGCCAGTAGTATAGAAACAGGTAATCAGCCCCAGCATTTT

v_gene: TRBV11-2
abundance: few
j_gene: TRBJ2-1
d_gene: TRBD1
CDR3aa: CASSLGDFWQGDNEQFF
CDR3nt: TGTGCCAGCAGCTTGGGGGATTTCTGGCAGGGGGACAATGAGCAGTTCTTC

v_gene: TRBV6-1
abundance: few
j_gene: TRBJ2-7
d_gene: NA
CDR3aa: CASSRVSHEQYF
CDR3nt: TGTGCCAGCAGTCGGGTGTCCCACGAGCAGTACTTC

v_gene: TRBV7-2
abundance: many
j_gene: TRBJ2-4
d_gene: NA
CDR3aa: CASSLAGHNIQYF
CDR3nt: TGTGCCAGCAGCTTAGCAGGGCACAACATTCAGTACTTC

v_gene: TRBV20-1
abundance: NA
j_gene: TRBJ2-7
d_gene: NA
CDR3aa: CSARVPTGRGYEQYF
CDR3nt: TGCAGTGCTAGAGTTCCGACGGGACGGGGGTACGAGCAGTACTTC

v_gene: TRBV27
abundance: many
j_gene: TRBJ1-4
d_gene: NA
CDR3aa: CASSLTTGHSNEKLFF
CDR3nt: TGTGCCAGCAGCTTGACAACGGGACACTCGAATGAAAAACTGTTTTTT

v_gene: TRBV7-7
abundance: few
j_gene: TRBJ1-5
d_gene: NA
CDR3aa: CASTLRMGNQPQHF
CDR3nt: TGTGCTAGCACCCTCCGGATGGGAAATCAGCCCCAGCATTTT

v_gene: TRBV6-1
abundance: many
j_gene: TRBJ2-3
d_gene: NA
CDR3aa: CASILIPKAQYF
CDR3nt: TGTGCCAGCATCCTTATACCTAAAGCGCAGTATTTT

v_gene: TRBV12-5
abundance: many
j_gene: TRBJ2-7
d_gene: NA
CDR3aa: CASGSIAGDWREQYF
CDR3nt: TGTGCTAGTGGTTCAATAGCAGGGGATTGGCGCGAGCAGTACTTC

v_gene: TRBV2
abundance: NA
j_gene: TRBJ2-3
d_gene: TRBD1
CDR3aa: CAGQGNTDTQYF
CDR3nt: TGTGCCGGACAGGGGAACACAGATACGCAGTATTTT

v_gene: TRBV11-3
abundance: NA
j_gene: TRBJ2-5
d_gene: TRBD2
CDR3aa: CASSHQRGPSGQETQYF
CDR3nt: TGTGCCAGCAGCCACCAGCGGGGGCCCTCGGGGCAAGAGACCCAGTACTTC

v_gene: TRBV6-2/TRBV6-3
abundance: few
j_gene: TRBJ2-7
d_gene: NA
CDR3aa: CASSYLGGGGEAYEQYF
CDR3nt: TGTGCCAGCAGTTACTTGGGGGGGGGGGGCGAAGCCTACGAGCAGTACTTC

v_gene: TRBV15
abundance: NA
j_gene: TRBJ2-5
d_gene: NA
CDR3aa: CATSTGGGVETQYF
CDR3nt: TGTGCCACCAGCACTGGGGGTGGGGTAGAGACCCAGTACTTC

v_gene: TRBV5-1
abundance: many
j_gene: TRBJ2-7
d_gene: TRBD1
CDR3aa: CASSLTGGYEQYF
CDR3nt: TGTGCCAGCAGCTTGACAGGGGGCTACGAGCAGTACTTC

v_gene: TRBV7-6
abundance: many
j_gene: TRBJ2-7
d_gene: NA
CDR3aa: CASSPDGSEQYF
CDR3nt: TGTGCCAGCAGCCCGGACGGTTCGGAGCAGTACTTC

v_gene: TRBV12-3/TRBV12-4
abundance: many
j_gene: TRBJ2-1
d_gene: NA
CDR3aa: CASSFAGKENNEQFF
CDR3nt: TGTGCCAGCAGTTTTGCGGGGAAGGAAAACAATGAGCAGTTCTTC

v_gene: TRBV28
abundance: many
j_gene: TRBJ2-5
d_gene: TRBD2
CDR3aa: CASGARSGGDGTQYF
CDR3nt: TGTGCCAGCGGCGCCCGTAGCGGGGGGGACGGGACCCAGTACTTC

v_gene: TRBV5-1
abundance: NA
j_gene: TRBJ2-6
d_gene: NA
CDR3aa: CASSPRGPGGSGANVLTF
CDR3nt: TGCGCCAGCAGCCCCAGAGGGCCTGGGGGCTCTGGGGCCAACGTCCTGACTTTC

v_gene: TRBV24-1
abundance: NA
j_gene: TRBJ1-2
d_gene: NA
CDR3aa: CATSDTGTTGNYGYTF
CDR3nt: TGTGCCACCAGTGACACCGGGACAACTGGTAACTATGGCTACACCTTC

v_gene: TRBV7-2
abundance: NA
j_gene: TRBJ2-2
d_gene: TRBD2
CDR3aa: CASSLSSGSSTGELFF
CDR3nt: TGTGCCAGCAGTTTATCGAGCGGGAGTTCCACCGGGGAGCTGTTTTTT

v_gene: TRBV7-2
abundance: many
j_gene: TRBJ1-1
d_gene: NA
CDR3aa: CASSRGGGSTEAFF
CDR3nt: TGTGCCAGCAGCCGGGGGGGCGGGAGCACTGAAGCTTTCTTT

v_gene: TRBV10-3
abundance: NA
j_gene: TRBJ2-5
d_gene: NA
CDR3aa: CATYSEFVETQYF
CDR3nt: TGTGCCACCTACTCGGAGTTTGTGGAGACCCAGTACTTC

v_gene: TRBV6-1
abundance: NA
j_gene: TRBJ2-3
d_gene: TRBD2
CDR3aa: CASSGWGLATDTQYF
CDR3nt: TGTGCCAGCAGTGGCTGGGGACTAGCTACAGATACGCAGTATTTT

v_gene: TRBV5-1
abundance: few
j_gene: TRBJ2-2
d_gene: NA
CDR3aa: CASKEGTGELFF
CDR3nt: TGCGCCAGCAAAGAAGGCACCGGGGAGCTGTTTTTT

v_gene: TRBV7-2
abundance: many
j_gene: TRBJ1-1
d_gene: NA
CDR3aa: CASSLGWGGTEAFF
CDR3nt: TGTGCCAGCAGCTTAGGGTGGGGTGGGACTGAAGCTTTCTTT

v_gene: TRBV19
abundance: many
j_gene: TRBJ2-7
d_gene: NA
CDR3aa: CASSIRGDISYEQYF
CDR3nt: TGTGCCAGTAGTATAAGAGGAGACATTTCCTACGAGCAGTACTTC

v_gene: TRBV12-3/TRBV12-4
abundance: many
j_gene: TRBJ1-2
d_gene: TRBD1
CDR3aa: CASSLVGQGAFADGYTF
CDR3nt: TGTGCCAGCAGTTTAGTCGGGCAGGGGGCATTTGCGGATGGCTACACCTTC

v_gene: TRBV6-1
abundance: NA
j_gene: TRBJ2-7
d_gene: TRBD1
CDR3aa: CASSPGQEMFYEQYF
CDR3nt: TGTGCCAGCAGCCCGGGACAGGAGATGTTCTACGAGCAGTACTTC

v_gene: TRBV6-1
abundance: many
j_gene: TRBJ2-5
d_gene: NA
CDR3aa: CASSEASRSLYQETQYF
CDR3nt: TGTGCCAGCAGTGAAGCTAGCCGATCGCTGTACCAAGAGACCCAGTACTTC

v_gene: TRBV5-4
abundance: NA
j_gene: TRBJ1-5
d_gene: NA
CDR3aa: CASSLFGVDQPQHF
CDR3nt: TGTGCCAGCAGCTTGTTTGGGGTTGATCAGCCCCAGCATTTT

v_gene: TRBV29-1
abundance: few
j_gene: TRBJ2-5
d_gene: NA
CDR3aa: CSVEDPRRQETQYF
CDR3nt: TGCAGCGTTGAAGATCCTCGGAGACAAGAGACCCAGTACTTC

v_gene: TRBV28
abundance: many
j_gene: TRBJ2-7
d_gene: NA
CDR3aa: CASSFSTGNEQYF
CDR3nt: TGTGCCAGCAGTTTTAGTACAGGGAACGAGCAGTACTTC

v_gene: TRBV20-1
abundance: NA
j_gene: TRBJ2-5
d_gene: TRBD2
CDR3aa: CSARSKGLAGKIRGEETQYF
CDR3nt: TGCAGTGCTAGATCGAAAGGACTAGCGGGAAAAATCCGGGGGGAAGAGACCCAGTACTTC

v_gene: TRBV10-3
abundance: many
j_gene: TRBJ1-5
d_gene: NA
CDR3aa: CAISDRAGYSNQPQHF
CDR3nt: TGTGCCATCAGTGACAGGGCCGGGTATAGCAATCAGCCCCAGCATTTT

v_gene: TRBV12-3/TRBV12-4
abundance: many
j_gene: TRBJ1-2
d_gene: TRBD1
CDR3aa: CASSLNRGDGYTF
CDR3nt: TGTGCCAGCAGTCTAAACAGGGGGGACGGCTACACCTTC

v_gene: TRBV2
abundance: many
j_gene: TRBJ2-7
d_gene: NA
CDR3aa: CASSEVGREYEQYF
CDR3nt: TGTGCCAGCAGTGAAGTCGGCAGAGAATACGAGCAGTACTTC

v_gene: TRBV7-2
abundance: NA
j_gene: TRBJ2-2
d_gene: TRBD1
CDR3aa: CASSFNQGAGTGELFF
CDR3nt: TGTGCCAGCAGCTTTAATCAGGGGGCTGGCACCGGGGAGCTGTTTTTT

v_gene: TRBV6-1
abundance: many
j_gene: TRBJ1-1
d_gene: TRBD1
CDR3aa: CAIHRTGLNTEAFF
CDR3nt: TGTGCCATTCACCGGACAGGATTGAACACTGAAGCTTTCTTT

v_gene: TRBV27
abundance: NA
j_gene: TRBJ2-7
d_gene: NA
CDR3aa: CASSLGGAGGEQYF
CDR3nt: TGTGCCAGCAGCCTGGGGGGGGCCGGGGGGGAGCAGTACTTC

v_gene: TRBV12-3/TRBV12-4
abundance: many
j_gene: TRBJ1-1
d_gene: NA
CDR3aa: CASNMDSRSQAFF
CDR3nt: TGTGCCAGCAATATGGACAGTCGCAGTCAAGCTTTCTTT

v_gene: TRBV14
abundance: NA
j_gene: TRBJ1-2
d_gene: TRBD1
CDR3aa: CASSLRTGGYGYTF
CDR3nt: TGTGCCAGCAGCCTCCGGACAGGGGGATATGGCTACACCTTC

v_gene: TRBV2
abundance: many
j_gene: TRBJ1-2
d_gene: TRBD1
CDR3aa: CASSERGQGSGYTF
CDR3nt: TGTGCCAGCAGTGAAAGGGGACAGGGATCTGGCTACACCTTC

v_gene: TRBV6-1
abundance: many
j_gene: TRBJ1-1
d_gene: TRBD1
CDR3aa: CASSRDRGLTEAFF
CDR3nt: TGTGCCAGCAGCAGAGACAGGGGGCTCACTGAAGCTTTCTTT

v_gene: TRBV5-1
abundance: few
j_gene: TRBJ1-4
d_gene: NA
CDR3aa: CASSLDGTNEKLFF
CDR3nt: TGCGCCAGCAGCTTGGATGGGACTAATGAAAAACTGTTTTTT

v_gene: TRBV30
abundance: NA
j_gene: TRBJ2-2
d_gene: NA
CDR3aa: CAWSGFPGVTGELFF
CDR3nt: TGTGCCTGGAGTGGATTCCCTGGGGTCACCGGGGAGCTGTTTTTT

v_gene: TRBV12-3/TRBV12-4
abundance: many
j_gene: TRBJ1-1
d_gene: NA
CDR3aa: CASSLAGGSRNTEAFF
CDR3nt: TGTGCCAGCAGTTTAGCGGGAGGAAGTAGGAACACTGAAGCTTTCTTT

v_gene: TRBV12-3/TRBV12-4
abundance: NA
j_gene: TRBJ1-1
d_gene: NA
CDR3aa: CASTRGAEAFF
CDR3nt: TGTGCCAGCACCCGGGGCGCTGAAGCTTTCTTT

v_gene: TRBV28
abundance: NA
j_gene: TRBJ2-1
d_gene: NA
CDR3aa: CASRSVSSYNEQFF
CDR3nt: TGTGCCAGCCGTTCCGTGAGCTCCTACAATGAGCAGTTCTTC

v_gene: TRBV12-3/TRBV12-4
abundance: NA
j_gene: TRBJ1-2
d_gene: TRBD1
CDR3aa: CASSAPDRDGYTF
CDR3nt: TGTGCCAGCAGTGCACCAGACAGGGATGGCTACACCTTC

v_gene: TRBV27
abundance: once
j_gene: TRBJ2-6
d_gene: TRBD2
CDR3aa: CASSFGLAGDGANVLTF
CDR3nt: TGTGCCAGCAGTTTTGGTCTAGCGGGAGATGGGGCCAACGTCCTGACTTTC